These T cell receptor beta chains were read from a single sample in a study of blood T cell repertoires in COVID-19. Using immunoSEQ multiplex PCR, the repertoire was profiled, and TCRdb retains in-frame clones only, with some absent. Seen here are 60,000 or so clones, approximately 91% observed once, and the top ten hold approximately 1.5%. Sequencing was done on a sample of peripheral blood. Receptors were obtained from a human donor in a cohort sampled during active COVID-19. CDR3s include the opening cysteine and the closing phenylalanine or tryptophan. A D gene is named only where the DNA matches it firmly. A clone size is listed for some rows: how often the clone was seen (once, few, many), or a class if it is expanded.

len: 16; j_gene: TRBJ2-3; d_gene: TRBD1; abundance: NA; v_gene: TRBV4-3; CDR3nt: TGCGCCAGCAGCCCAGAAACGAGGCAGGGGGCAGATACGCAGTATTTT; CDR3aa: CASSPETRQGADTQYF
len: 14; j_gene: TRBJ2-3; d_gene: NA; abundance: NA; v_gene: TRBV6-2/TRBV6-3; CDR3nt: TGTGCCAGCAGTTTTAGCGGAGGGGCAGATACGCAGTATTTT; CDR3aa: CASSFSGGADTQYF
len: 13; j_gene: TRBJ2-7; d_gene: NA; abundance: NA; v_gene: TRBV28; CDR3nt: TGTGCCAGCAGTTCTGTACAGGGGACTCCCGGGTACTTC; CDR3aa: CASSSVQGTPGYF
len: 17; j_gene: TRBJ2-1; d_gene: TRBD2; abundance: NA; v_gene: TRBV7-2; CDR3nt: TGTGCCAGCAGCTATCCAACTAGCGGACTAAGCCCCCGGGAGCAGTTCTTC; CDR3aa: CASSYPTSGLSPREQFF
len: 19; j_gene: TRBJ2-3; d_gene: TRBD1; abundance: NA; v_gene: TRBV14; CDR3nt: TGTGCCAGCAGCCACTCGACCTCCCGGACAGGGGGTCCAAGGGATACGCAGTATTTT; CDR3aa: CASSHSTSRTGGPRDTQYF
len: 15; j_gene: TRBJ1-2; d_gene: TRBD1; abundance: NA; v_gene: TRBV29-1; CDR3nt: TGCAGCGTTGAAGGTTGGGGACAGGGGGCAAAAGGCTACACCTTC; CDR3aa: CSVEGWGQGAKGYTF
len: 13; j_gene: TRBJ2-5; d_gene: NA; abundance: NA; v_gene: TRBV3-1/TRBV3-2; CDR3nt: TGTGCCAGCAGCCAAGGCGGGGTAGAGACCCAGTACTTC; CDR3aa: CASSQGGVETQYF
len: 15; j_gene: TRBJ2-7; d_gene: NA; abundance: NA; v_gene: TRBV6-5; CDR3nt: TGTGCCAGCAGTTCACAGGGTCCGGCGTTGTACGAGCAGTACTTC; CDR3aa: CASSSQGPALYEQYF
len: 16; j_gene: TRBJ1-5; d_gene: TRBD1; abundance: once; v_gene: TRBV6-2/TRBV6-3; CDR3nt: TGTGCCAGCAGTTACGCCGGGACAGGTCACAATCAGCCCCAGCATTTT; CDR3aa: CASSYAGTGHNQPQHF
len: 17; j_gene: TRBJ2-7; d_gene: NA; abundance: once; v_gene: TRBV5-1; CDR3nt: TGCGCCAGCAGTCCCCCCGGCCGGGAAGCACTCTCCTACGAGCAGTACTTC; CDR3aa: CASSPPGREALSYEQYF
len: 12; j_gene: TRBJ2-3; d_gene: NA; abundance: NA; v_gene: TRBV6-5; CDR3nt: TGTGCCAGCAGGCCACAAGTCGATACGCAGTATTTT; CDR3aa: CASRPQVDTQYF
len: 12; j_gene: TRBJ1-2; d_gene: NA; abundance: NA; v_gene: TRBV11-2; CDR3nt: TGTGCCAGCAGCTTAGAAGGGGATGGCTACACCTTC; CDR3aa: CASSLEGDGYTF
len: 22; j_gene: TRBJ2-1; d_gene: TRBD2; abundance: NA; v_gene: TRBV7-2; CDR3nt: TGTGCCAGCAGCTTAGCGCTCGTCTTTCGGGAGGGATCTCCAAGGGTCTACAATGAGCAGTTCTTC; CDR3aa: CASSLALVFREGSPRVYNEQFF
len: 13; j_gene: TRBJ2-7; d_gene: NA; abundance: NA; v_gene: TRBV5-6; CDR3nt: TGTGCCAGCAGCTCGACTAAGACCTACGAGCAGTACTTC; CDR3aa: CASSSTKTYEQYF
len: 16; j_gene: TRBJ2-1; d_gene: NA; abundance: NA; v_gene: TRBV27; CDR3nt: TGTGCCAGCAGTTTATTTGGCCCCGGGTCCTACAATGAGCAGTTCTTC; CDR3aa: CASSLFGPGSYNEQFF
len: 13; j_gene: TRBJ2-3; d_gene: NA; abundance: NA; v_gene: TRBV2; CDR3nt: TGTGCCAGCAGTGGTGACAATTTGAATACGCAGTATTTT; CDR3aa: CASSGDNLNTQYF
len: 16; j_gene: TRBJ2-7; d_gene: TRBD2; abundance: NA; v_gene: TRBV4-2; CDR3nt: TGTGCCAGCAGCCAAGATCGCAGCGGGAGAATTTACGAGCAGTACTTC; CDR3aa: CASSQDRSGRIYEQYF
len: 15; j_gene: TRBJ2-3; d_gene: TRBD2; abundance: NA; v_gene: TRBV4-3; CDR3nt: TGCGCCAGCAGCGTACTAGCGGGAGATGCAGATACGCAGTATTTT; CDR3aa: CASSVLAGDADTQYF
len: 17; j_gene: TRBJ2-2; d_gene: TRBD2; abundance: NA; v_gene: TRBV7-2; CDR3nt: TGTGCCAGCAGCTTAGCGGCTAGCGGGATGTACACCGGGGAGCTGTTTTTT; CDR3aa: CASSLAASGMYTGELFF
len: 15; j_gene: TRBJ2-2; d_gene: NA; abundance: once; v_gene: TRBV9; CDR3nt: TGTGCCAGCAGCGTAGTTCCAGGGGACACCGGGGAGCTGTTTTTT; CDR3aa: CASSVVPGDTGELFF
len: 17; j_gene: TRBJ2-7; d_gene: TRBD2; abundance: NA; v_gene: TRBV29-1; CDR3nt: TGCAGCGTGGGGGCTCCAGGTAGCGGGAGGACCTCCTACGAGCAGTACTTC; CDR3aa: CSVGAPGSGRTSYEQYF
len: 16; j_gene: TRBJ2-2; d_gene: TRBD1; abundance: NA; v_gene: TRBV19; CDR3nt: TGTGCCAGTAGTAATTACAGGGGGCCTTACACCGGGGAGCTGTTTTTT; CDR3aa: CASSNYRGPYTGELFF
len: 16; j_gene: TRBJ2-5; d_gene: TRBD1; abundance: once; v_gene: TRBV7-3; CDR3nt: TGTGCCAGCAGCTCCGGGACAGGGGGCTACAGGGAGACCCAGTACTTC; CDR3aa: CASSSGTGGYRETQYF
len: 17; j_gene: TRBJ2-7; d_gene: NA; abundance: NA; v_gene: TRBV15; CDR3nt: TGTGCCACCAGCAGGGATCCAGCAGGCTCCGGGGACTACGAGCAGTACTTC; CDR3aa: CATSRDPAGSGDYEQYF
len: 13; j_gene: TRBJ1-2; d_gene: NA; abundance: once; v_gene: TRBV2; CDR3nt: TGTGCCAGCAGACCCACAGTCGTCTATGGCTACACCTTC; CDR3aa: CASRPTVVYGYTF
len: 14; j_gene: TRBJ2-7; d_gene: NA; abundance: NA; v_gene: TRBV7-9; CDR3nt: TGTGCCAGCAGCCCGGACAGACTTTACTACGAGCAGTACTTC; CDR3aa: CASSPDRLYYEQYF
len: 12; j_gene: TRBJ1-4; d_gene: NA; abundance: NA; v_gene: TRBV25-1; CDR3nt: TGTGCCAGCGGGAGGGTGGGGGAAAAACTGTTTTTT; CDR3aa: CASGRVGEKLFF
len: 16; j_gene: TRBJ2-3; d_gene: TRBD2; abundance: NA; v_gene: TRBV9; CDR3nt: TGTGCCAGCAGCTCGTCTAGCGCGGGGGGAATAGATACGCAGTATTTT; CDR3aa: CASSSSSAGGIDTQYF
len: 17; j_gene: TRBJ2-1; d_gene: TRBD2; abundance: NA; v_gene: TRBV7-9; CDR3nt: TGTGCCAGCAGCTTAGTTGAGACTAGCGGGAAATACAATGAGCAGTTCTTC; CDR3aa: CASSLVETSGKYNEQFF
len: 16; j_gene: TRBJ1-5; d_gene: NA; abundance: NA; v_gene: TRBV6-2/TRBV6-3; CDR3nt: TGTGCCAGCAGTTCCTCCAGGGGAGTGGGCAATCAGCCCCAGCATTTT; CDR3aa: CASSSSRGVGNQPQHF
len: 13; j_gene: TRBJ1-2; d_gene: NA; abundance: NA; v_gene: TRBV28; CDR3nt: TGTGCCAGCAGTGTGGGCCTTCTCTATGGCTACACCTTC; CDR3aa: CASSVGLLYGYTF
len: 14; j_gene: TRBJ1-1; d_gene: NA; abundance: NA; v_gene: TRBV28; CDR3nt: TGTGCCAGCAGTTTACAGGGGCGTAGCACTGAAGCTTTCTTT; CDR3aa: CASSLQGRSTEAFF
len: 16; j_gene: TRBJ2-5; d_gene: TRBD1; abundance: NA; v_gene: TRBV7-9; CDR3nt: TGTGCCAGCAGCTTAAAACAGGGGGACGCGCAAGAGACCCAGTACTTC; CDR3aa: CASSLKQGDAQETQYF
len: 13; j_gene: TRBJ2-7; d_gene: NA; abundance: NA; v_gene: TRBV28; CDR3nt: TGTGCCAGCAGTGGACAGCACCCCTACGAGCAGTACTTC; CDR3aa: CASSGQHPYEQYF
len: 15; j_gene: TRBJ1-5; d_gene: NA; abundance: once; v_gene: TRBV19; CDR3nt: TGTGCCACTAAAATCTGGCGCAGGGATGATCAGCCCCAGCATTTT; CDR3aa: CATKIWRRDDQPQHF
len: 15; j_gene: TRBJ1-1; d_gene: NA; abundance: NA; v_gene: TRBV18; CDR3nt: TGTGCCAGCTCACCACCGAACAGGAGTCCCACTGAAGCTTTCTTT; CDR3aa: CASSPPNRSPTEAFF
len: 15; j_gene: TRBJ1-2; d_gene: NA; abundance: NA; v_gene: TRBV7-3; CDR3nt: TGTGCCAGCAGCAAATCCGGCCGAGAAGGGGATGGCTACACCTTC; CDR3aa: CASSKSGREGDGYTF
len: 14; j_gene: TRBJ2-7; d_gene: TRBD1; abundance: once; v_gene: TRBV20-1; CDR3nt: TGCAGTGCTAGTGCGGACAGGGGACTCTACGAGCAGTACTTC; CDR3aa: CSASADRGLYEQYF
len: 17; j_gene: TRBJ1-3; d_gene: NA; abundance: NA; v_gene: TRBV7-8; CDR3nt: TGTGCCAGCAGCTCCCGCCCGGGGGTCAGCTCTGGAAACACCATATATTTT; CDR3aa: CASSSRPGVSSGNTIYF
len: 16; j_gene: TRBJ2-3; d_gene: TRBD2; abundance: NA; v_gene: TRBV9; CDR3nt: TGTGCCAGCAGCGAGGGTGGGAGGGTTACCACAGATACGCAGTATTTT; CDR3aa: CASSEGGRVTTDTQYF
len: 15; j_gene: TRBJ2-1; d_gene: NA; abundance: once; v_gene: TRBV7-7; CDR3nt: TGTGCTAGCAGCCCCGGACTCCCGCAATGGAATGAGCAGTTCTTC; CDR3aa: CASSPGLPQWNEQFF
len: 13; j_gene: TRBJ2-7; d_gene: NA; abundance: once; v_gene: TRBV2; CDR3nt: TGTGCCAGCAGTGAAGACAGTACCTACGAGCAGTACTTC; CDR3aa: CASSEDSTYEQYF
len: 13; j_gene: TRBJ2-1; d_gene: TRBD2; abundance: NA; v_gene: TRBV11-2; CDR3nt: TGTGCCAGCAGCCTAGTGGGGAGGGATGAGCAGTTCTTC; CDR3aa: CASSLVGRDEQFF
len: 17; j_gene: TRBJ2-3; d_gene: NA; abundance: NA; v_gene: TRBV7-9; CDR3nt: TGTGCCAGCAGCTTAGGCCAGGGGAGTTGGAGCACAGATACGCAGTATTTT; CDR3aa: CASSLGQGSWSTDTQYF
len: 14; j_gene: TRBJ2-7; d_gene: NA; abundance: NA; v_gene: TRBV7-2; CDR3nt: TGTGCCAGCAGCTTGTACCAGGGAATTTACGAGCAGTACTTC; CDR3aa: CASSLYQGIYEQYF
len: 16; j_gene: TRBJ2-7; d_gene: TRBD1; abundance: NA; v_gene: TRBV19; CDR3nt: TGTGCCAGTAGTATAACGGGACAGGGGGACTCCTACGAGCAGTACTTC; CDR3aa: CASSITGQGDSYEQYF
len: 15; j_gene: TRBJ2-5; d_gene: NA; abundance: NA; v_gene: TRBV5-1; CDR3nt: TGCGCCAGCAGGGCAACAGGGCTATTGCAAGAGACCCAGTACTTC; CDR3aa: CASRATGLLQETQYF
len: 15; j_gene: TRBJ1-1; d_gene: TRBD1; abundance: NA; v_gene: TRBV25-1; CDR3nt: TGTGCCAGCAGTGTCTTGGGACAGCTGAACACTGAAGCTTTCTTT; CDR3aa: CASSVLGQLNTEAFF
len: 11; j_gene: TRBJ1-1; d_gene: NA; abundance: NA; v_gene: TRBV12-3/TRBV12-4; CDR3nt: TGTGCCAGCGGCATACGCCGGGGAGCTTTCTTT; CDR3aa: CASGIRRGAFF
len: 16; j_gene: TRBJ1-6; d_gene: NA; abundance: NA; v_gene: TRBV28; CDR3nt: TGTGCCAGCAGTTTAGGGGGGAGGGCAGGACATTCACCCCTCCACTTT; CDR3aa: CASSLGGRAGHSPLHF
len: 19; j_gene: TRBJ2-1; d_gene: NA; abundance: NA; v_gene: TRBV5-4; CDR3nt: TGTGCCAGCAGACCCGGACACGGCGGCGGAACAAGCTCCTACAATGAGCAGTTCTTC; CDR3aa: CASRPGHGGGTSSYNEQFF
len: 14; j_gene: TRBJ1-1; d_gene: TRBD1; abundance: once; v_gene: TRBV19; CDR3nt: TGTGCCAGTAGCCATACAGGGGCGCTCACTGAAGCTTTCTTT; CDR3aa: CASSHTGALTEAFF
len: 14; j_gene: TRBJ1-5; d_gene: TRBD1; abundance: NA; v_gene: TRBV19; CDR3nt: TGTGCCAGTAGGTTGACAGGGGGCAATCAGCCCCAGCATTTT; CDR3aa: CASRLTGGNQPQHF
len: 17; j_gene: TRBJ1-2; d_gene: TRBD1; abundance: NA; v_gene: TRBV28; CDR3nt: TGTGCCAGCAGGGGGGGGGACAGGAGCCAGTCGAACTATGGCTACACCTTC; CDR3aa: CASRGGDRSQSNYGYTF
len: 13; j_gene: TRBJ1-5; d_gene: NA; abundance: NA; v_gene: TRBV28; CDR3nt: TGTGCCAGCAGTTTGGGGGGGGATCAGCCCCAGCATTTT; CDR3aa: CASSLGGDQPQHF
len: 16; j_gene: TRBJ1-6; d_gene: TRBD1; abundance: NA; v_gene: TRBV7-6; CDR3nt: TGTGCCAGCAGCTCACGGACAGGGATTGGAAATTCACCCCTCCACTTT; CDR3aa: CASSSRTGIGNSPLHF
len: 14; j_gene: TRBJ1-1; d_gene: NA; abundance: few; v_gene: TRBV6-6; CDR3nt: TGTGCCAGCAGTCGCCGACAGGTAAACACTGAAGCTTTCTTT; CDR3aa: CASSRRQVNTEAFF
len: 16; j_gene: TRBJ1-2; d_gene: NA; abundance: NA; v_gene: TRBV9; CDR3nt: TGTGCCAGCAACCTCCCTCTGACAACGACTAACTATGGCTACACCTTC; CDR3aa: CASNLPLTTTNYGYTF
len: 14; j_gene: TRBJ2-2; d_gene: TRBD2; abundance: NA; v_gene: TRBV2; CDR3nt: TGTGCCAGCGGGGTTGGAGCGGGGACCGGGGAGCTGTTTTTT; CDR3aa: CASGVGAGTGELFF
len: 15; j_gene: TRBJ2-1; d_gene: TRBD2; abundance: NA; v_gene: TRBV28; CDR3nt: TGTGCCAGCAGGGAAGGATCGGCGGGAGCGGGTGAGCAGTTCTTC; CDR3aa: CASREGSAGAGEQFF